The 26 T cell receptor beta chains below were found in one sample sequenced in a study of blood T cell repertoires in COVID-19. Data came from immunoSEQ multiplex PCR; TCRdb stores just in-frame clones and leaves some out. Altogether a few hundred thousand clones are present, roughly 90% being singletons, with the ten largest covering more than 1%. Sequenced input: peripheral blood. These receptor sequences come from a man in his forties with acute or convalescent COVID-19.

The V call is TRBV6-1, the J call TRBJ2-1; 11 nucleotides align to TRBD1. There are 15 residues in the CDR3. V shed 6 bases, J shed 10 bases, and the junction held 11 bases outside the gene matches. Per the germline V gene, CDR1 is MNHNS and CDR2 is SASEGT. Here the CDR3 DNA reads TGTGCCAGCAGCGACGGACAGGGGGCGGAACTCGAGCAGTTCTTC. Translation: CASSDGQGAELEQFF.

The CDR3: CASSLVRTGGPEEQYF. The CDR3 DNA reads TGTGCCAGCAGCTTAGTTCGAACAGGGGGGCCCGAGGAGCAGTACTTC. The rearrangement links TRBV11-2 to TRBJ2-7; 8 positions agree with TRBD1. CDR3 length: 16 residues. V shed 1 base and J 7 bases; nucleotides not matched to a gene: 12. The germline CDR1 and CDR2 sequences are SGHAT and FQNNGV.

The CDR3 DNA reads TGTGCCAGCAGCCAAGGCAGGACTCTAGCCTACGAGCAGTACTTC. It specifies CASSQGRTLAYEQYF. This chain links TRBV3-1 (or the pseudogene TRBV3-2) with TRBJ2-7; maybe TRBD2 (5 bases). The V end lost 1 base, the J end lost 2 bases, and 12 bases lay between the germline ends. This CDR3 has 15 amino acids. The germline CDR1 and CDR2 sequences are LGHDT and YNNKEL (reference sequence).

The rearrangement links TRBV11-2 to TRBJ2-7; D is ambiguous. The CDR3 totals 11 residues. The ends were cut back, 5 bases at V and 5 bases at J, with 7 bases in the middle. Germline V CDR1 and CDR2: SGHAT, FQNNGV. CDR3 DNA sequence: TGTGCCAGCAGCAGACTCCACGAGCAGTACTTC. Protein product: CASSRLHEQYF.

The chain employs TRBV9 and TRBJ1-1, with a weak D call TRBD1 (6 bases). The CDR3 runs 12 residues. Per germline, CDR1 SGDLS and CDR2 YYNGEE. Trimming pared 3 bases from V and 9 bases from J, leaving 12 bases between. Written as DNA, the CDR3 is TGTGCCAGCAGCGCCCGGACAGATCAAGCTTTCTTT. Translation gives CASSARTDQAFF.

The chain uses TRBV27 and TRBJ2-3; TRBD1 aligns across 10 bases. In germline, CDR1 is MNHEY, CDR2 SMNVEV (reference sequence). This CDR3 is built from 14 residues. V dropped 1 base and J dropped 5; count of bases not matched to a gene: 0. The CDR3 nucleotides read TGTGCCAGCAGTTTATGGGACAGGGGAGATACGCAGTATTTT. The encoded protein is CASSLWDRGDTQYF.

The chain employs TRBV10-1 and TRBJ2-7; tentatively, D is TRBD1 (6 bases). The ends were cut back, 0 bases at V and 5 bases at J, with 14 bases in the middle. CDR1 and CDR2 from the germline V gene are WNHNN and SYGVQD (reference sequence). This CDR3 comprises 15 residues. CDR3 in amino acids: CASSESGGVFNEQYF. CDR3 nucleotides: TGCGCCAGCAGTGAGTCAGGGGGAGTATTCAACGAGCAGTACTTC.

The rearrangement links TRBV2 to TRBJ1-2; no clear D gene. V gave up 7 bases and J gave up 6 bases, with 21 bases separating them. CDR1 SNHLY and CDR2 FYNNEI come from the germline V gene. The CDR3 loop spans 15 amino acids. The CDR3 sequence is CASTGGQEAGHGYTF. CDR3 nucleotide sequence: TGTGCCAGCACCGGTGGCCAGGAGGCTGGCCATGGCTACACCTTC. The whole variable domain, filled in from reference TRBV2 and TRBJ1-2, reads EPEVTQTPSHQVTQMGQEVILRCVPISNHLYFYWYRQILGQKVEFLVSFYNNEISEKSEIFDDQFSVERPDGSNFTLKIRSTKLEDSAMYFCASTGGQEAGHGYTFGSGTRLTVV.

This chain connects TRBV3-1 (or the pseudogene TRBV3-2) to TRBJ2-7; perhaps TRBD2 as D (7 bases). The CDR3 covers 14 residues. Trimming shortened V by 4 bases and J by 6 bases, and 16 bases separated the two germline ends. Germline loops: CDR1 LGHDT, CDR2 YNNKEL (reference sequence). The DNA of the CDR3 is TGTGCCAGCAGCCCCCAGGCAGGGGAGGGCGAGCAGTACTTC. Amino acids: CASSPQAGEGEQYF.

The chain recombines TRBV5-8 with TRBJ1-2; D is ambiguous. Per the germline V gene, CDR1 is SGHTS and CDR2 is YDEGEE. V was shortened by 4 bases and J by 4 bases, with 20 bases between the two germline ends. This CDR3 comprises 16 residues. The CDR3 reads CASSPLWYRDPYGYTF. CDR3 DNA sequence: TGTGCCAGCAGCCCCCTCTGGTACAGAGATCCCTATGGCTACACCTTC.

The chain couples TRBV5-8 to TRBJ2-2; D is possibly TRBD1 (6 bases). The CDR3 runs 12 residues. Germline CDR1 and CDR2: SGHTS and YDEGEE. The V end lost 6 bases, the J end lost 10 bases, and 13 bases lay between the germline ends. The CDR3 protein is CASTVGAVELFF. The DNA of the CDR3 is TGTGCCAGCACCGTGGGGGCCGTGGAGCTGTTTTTT. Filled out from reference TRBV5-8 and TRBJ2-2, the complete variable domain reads EAGVTQSPTHLIKTRGQQATLRCSPISGHTSVYWYQQALGLGLQFLLWYDEGEERNRGNFPPRFSGRQFPNYSSELNVNALELEDSALYLCASTVGAVELFFGEGSRLTVL.

The CDR3 region has the DNA TGTGCCAGCAGACAGGGGGCGGAAGCTTTCTTT. This sequence encodes CASRQGAEAFF. The chain has TRBV6-5 and TRBJ1-1; 9 bases map to TRBD1. CDR1 is MNHEY, CDR2 SVGAGI, per germline. The CDR3 sequence is 11 residues long. Unmatched junction bases numbered 1, after V lost 6 bases and J lost 8 bases.

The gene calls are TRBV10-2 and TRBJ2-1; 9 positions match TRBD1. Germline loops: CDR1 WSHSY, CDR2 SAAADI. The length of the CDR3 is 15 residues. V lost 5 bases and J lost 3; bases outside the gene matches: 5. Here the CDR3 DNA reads TGCGCCAGCAGTCTTAGACAGGGGGTCTACAATGAGCAGTTCTTC. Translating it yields CASSLRQGVYNEQFF.

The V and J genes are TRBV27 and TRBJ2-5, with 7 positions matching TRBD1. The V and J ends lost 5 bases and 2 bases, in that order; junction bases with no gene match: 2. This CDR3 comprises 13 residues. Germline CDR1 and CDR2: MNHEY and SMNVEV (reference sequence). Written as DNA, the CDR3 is TGTGCCAGCAGTGAGGGACAGCAAGAGACCCAGTACTTC. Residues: CASSEGQQETQYF.

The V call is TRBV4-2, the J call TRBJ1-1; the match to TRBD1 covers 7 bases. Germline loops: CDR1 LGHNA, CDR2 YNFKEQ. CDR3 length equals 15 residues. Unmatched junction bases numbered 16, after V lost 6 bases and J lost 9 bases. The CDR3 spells CASRNSGQPTQQAFF. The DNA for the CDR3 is TGTGCCAGCAGGAATTCGGGACAGCCAACCCAACAAGCTTTCTTT.

CDR3: CASSGPGTGGSGYTF. DNA for the CDR3: TGTGCCAGCAGCGGCCCCGGGACAGGGGGTTCTGGCTACACCTTC. The rearrangement uses TRBV5-4 and TRBJ1-2, with 11 bases lining up with TRBD1. Germline V gene data show CDR1 as SGHNT and CDR2 as YYREEE (reference sequence). The trim removed 4 bases at V and 7 bases at J, leaving 9 bases unmatched. The CDR3 runs 15 residues.

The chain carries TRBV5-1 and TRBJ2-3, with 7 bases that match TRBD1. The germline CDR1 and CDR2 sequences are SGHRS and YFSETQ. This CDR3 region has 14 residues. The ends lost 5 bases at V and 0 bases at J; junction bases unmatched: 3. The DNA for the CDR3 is TGCGCCAGCAGTCTACAGGGGAGCACAGATACGCAGTATTTT. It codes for CASSLQGSTDTQYF.

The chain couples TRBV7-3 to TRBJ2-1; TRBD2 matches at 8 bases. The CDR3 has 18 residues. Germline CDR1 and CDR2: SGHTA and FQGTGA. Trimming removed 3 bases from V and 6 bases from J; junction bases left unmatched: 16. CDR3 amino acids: CASSFTGLATGRPNEQFF. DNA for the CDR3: TGTGCCAGCAGCTTCACCGGACTAGCCACAGGGAGACCCAATGAGCAGTTCTTC.

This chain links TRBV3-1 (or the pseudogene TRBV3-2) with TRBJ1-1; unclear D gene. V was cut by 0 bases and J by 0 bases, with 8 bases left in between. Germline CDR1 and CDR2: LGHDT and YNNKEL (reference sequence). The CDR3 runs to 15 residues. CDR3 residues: CASSQDQRVNTEAFF. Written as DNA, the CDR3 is TGTGCCAGCAGCCAAGATCAGCGGGTGAACACTGAAGCTTTCTTT.

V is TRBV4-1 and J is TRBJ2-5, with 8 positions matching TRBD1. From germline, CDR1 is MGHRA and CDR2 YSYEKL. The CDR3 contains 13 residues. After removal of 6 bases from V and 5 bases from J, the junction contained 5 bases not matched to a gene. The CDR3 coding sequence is TGCGCCAGCAGTAAGCGGACAGGGGAGACCCAGTACTTC. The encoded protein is CASSKRTGETQYF.

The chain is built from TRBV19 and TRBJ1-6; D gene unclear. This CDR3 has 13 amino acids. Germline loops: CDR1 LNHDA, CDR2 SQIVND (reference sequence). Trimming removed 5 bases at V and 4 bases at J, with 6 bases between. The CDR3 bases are TGTGCCAGTAGTTTGCAGTATAATTCACCCCTCCACTTT. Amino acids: CASSLQYNSPLHF. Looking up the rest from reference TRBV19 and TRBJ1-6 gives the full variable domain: DGGITQSPKYLFRKEGQNVTLSCEQNLNHDAMYWYRQDPGQGLRLIYYSQIVNDFQKGDIAEGYSVSREKKESFPLTVTSAQKNPTAFYLCASSLQYNSPLHFGNGTRLTVT.

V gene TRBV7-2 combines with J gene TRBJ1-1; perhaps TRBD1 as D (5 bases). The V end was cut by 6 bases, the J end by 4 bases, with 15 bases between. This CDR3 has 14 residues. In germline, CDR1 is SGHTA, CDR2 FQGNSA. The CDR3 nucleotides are TGTGCCAGCAGAAGATGGGCAGGGCCCACTGAAGCTTTCTTT. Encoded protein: CASRRWAGPTEAFF.

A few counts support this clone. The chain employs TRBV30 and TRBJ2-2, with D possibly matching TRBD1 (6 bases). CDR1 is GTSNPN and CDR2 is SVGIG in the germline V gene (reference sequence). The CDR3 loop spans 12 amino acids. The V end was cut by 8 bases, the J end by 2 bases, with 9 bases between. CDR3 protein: CAQQGNTGELFF. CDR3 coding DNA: TGTGCCCAACAGGGAAACACCGGGGAGCTGTTTTTT.

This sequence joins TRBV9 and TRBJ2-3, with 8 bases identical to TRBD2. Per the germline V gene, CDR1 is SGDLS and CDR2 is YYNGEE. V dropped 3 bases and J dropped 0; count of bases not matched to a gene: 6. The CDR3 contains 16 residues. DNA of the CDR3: TGTGCCAGCAGCGCGCTAGCGGGCGCTAGCACAGATACGCAGTATTTT. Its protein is CASSALAGASTDTQYF.

Written as DNA, the CDR3 is TGTGCCAGCAGCCAAGTTCGAACAGGGGGCGTAAGCTATGGCTACACCTTC. Its translation: CASSQVRTGGVSYGYTF. V is TRBV3-1 (or the pseudogene TRBV3-2) and J is TRBJ1-2, with 9 nucleotides matching TRBD1. Trimming took 1 base from V and 4 from J; bases not matched to a gene: 10. Germline CDR1 is LGHDT and CDR2 is YNNKEL (reference sequence). The CDR3 is made up of 17 amino acids.

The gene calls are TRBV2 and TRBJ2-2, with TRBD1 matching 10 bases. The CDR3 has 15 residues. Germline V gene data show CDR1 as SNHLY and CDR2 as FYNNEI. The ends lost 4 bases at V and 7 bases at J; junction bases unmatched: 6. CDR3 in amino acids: CASSGQGAYGGELFF. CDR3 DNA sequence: TGTGCCAGCAGTGGACAGGGGGCGTATGGCGGGGAGCTGTTTTTT.